This entry is about one TCR beta chain. Its target is unknown. These data originate in a study of shared clonotypes between healthy human individuals. Study-wide results and limits: Rarefaction demonstrated incomplete sorted-subset sequencing despite large depth.

The CDR3 sequence is 17 residues long. The ends lost 0 bases at V and 4 bases at J; junction bases unmatched: 10. Germline-derived CDR1 and CDR2 are SGHDT and YYEEEE. The data were produced by immunoSEQ multiplex PCR, yet TCRdb's version contains in-frame clones alone and is incomplete. The sample records about 690,000 clones, about 92% being singletons. The chain links TRBV5-6 to TRBJ2-3; 8 nucleotides align to TRBD2. The receptor was derived from a man between 18 and 35 years old in good health. Some clones in this sample may be carry-over from other donors' samples. The sample consisted of memory CD8+ T cells from PBMCs. Subset defined: CD45RO+ cells pooled with CCR7-negative TemRA cells. CDR3 sequence: CASSLVPGLGVADTQYF. The DNA for the CDR3 is TGTGCCAGCAGCTTGGTCCCGGGACTAGGGGTTGCAGATACGCAGTATTTT.